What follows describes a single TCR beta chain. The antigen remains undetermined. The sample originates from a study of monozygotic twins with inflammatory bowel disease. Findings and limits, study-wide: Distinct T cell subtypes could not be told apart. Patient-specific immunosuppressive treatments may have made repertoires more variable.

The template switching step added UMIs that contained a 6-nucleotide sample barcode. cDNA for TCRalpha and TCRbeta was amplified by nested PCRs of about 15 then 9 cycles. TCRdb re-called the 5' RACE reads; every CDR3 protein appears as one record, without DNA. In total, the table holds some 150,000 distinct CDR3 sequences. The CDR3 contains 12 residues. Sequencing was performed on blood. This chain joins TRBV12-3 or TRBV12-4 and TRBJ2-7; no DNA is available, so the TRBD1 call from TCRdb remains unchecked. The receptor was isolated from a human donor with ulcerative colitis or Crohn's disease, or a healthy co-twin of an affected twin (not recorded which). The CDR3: CASRDRANEQYF.